The 18 T cell receptor beta chains below all came from one sample that was sequenced in a study of glioma-infiltrating T cells. TCR alpha and beta CDR3 regions were amplified from RNA using iRepertoire nested multiplex PCR. In TCRdb, the multiplex PCR reads were re-called with MiXCR into one record per CDR3 protein. The sample contains 300,000 to 450,000 distinct CDR3 sequences, roughly 41% of which appear only once. The sequenced material came from glioma tissue, nonneoplastic brain tissue, or PBMCs (not recorded which). These receptors were obtained from a human donor with low-grade glioma or glioblastoma, undergoing nonglioma brain surgery, or in good health (not recorded which).

The chain employs TRBV7-2 and TRBJ2-7; 8 bases are a match to TRBD2. CDR1 SGHTA and CDR2 FQGNSA come from the germline V gene. The junction had 11 bases not matched to a gene; V was cut back by 4 bases and J by 6 bases. This CDR3 has 15 residues. The CDR3 nucleotides read TGTGCCAGCAGCTCCCCGACTAGCGAGAGGGGCGAGCAGTACTTC. Translated, it gives CASSSPTSERGEQYF.

This clonotype was seen ten or more times. This chain links TRBV20-1 with TRBJ2-1, with TRBD2 matching 9 bases. The CDR3 has 15 amino acids. The germline gives CDR1 DFQATT, CDR2 SNEGSKA (reference sequence). The V gene end was trimmed by 5 bases and the J gene end by 1 base; junction bases not matched to a gene: 6. The CDR3 loop is CSAVGLALSYNEQFF. DNA for the CDR3: TGCAGTGCTGTCGGACTAGCGCTGTCCTACAATGAGCAGTTCTTC.

As regards this clonotype: Mismatch with germline at one junction end may stem from a read error. This sequence joins TRBV27 and TRBJ2-1, with TRBD2 matching over 12 bases. Germline values: CDR1 MNHEY, CDR2 SMNVEV (reference sequence). The CDR3 contains 17 residues. The CDR3 region has the DNA TGTGCCAGCAGTCCACCACGACTAGCGGGAGACTACAATGAGAAGTTCTTC. Its protein product is CASSPPRLAGDYNEKFF.

The rearrangement links TRBV24-1 to TRBJ2-3; D is perhaps TRBD1 (6 bases). The CDR3 runs to 14 residues. Trimming took 7 bases from V and 3 from J, leaving 13 bases between them. Germline-derived CDR1 and CDR2 are KGHDR and SFDVKD. DNA for the CDR3: TGTGCCACCAGCCCAGGGGTTGGAACAGATACGCAGTATTTT. This translates into CATSPGVGTDTQYF.

The J gene is TRBJ2-5, the V gene TRBV6-2 or TRBV6-3; D ambiguous. V was shortened by 4 bases and J by 5 bases, with 5 bases between the two germline ends. The CDR3 runs 11 residues. Germline CDR1 MNHEY, CDR2 SVGEGT. CDR3 sequence reads: CASSSDETQYF. Written as DNA, the CDR3 is TGTGCCAGCAGTTCCGATGAGACCCAGTACTTC.

The rearrangement uses TRBV4-1 and TRBJ1-1; D remains ambiguous. The CDR3 consists of 14 residues. Looked up from germline, CDR1 is MGHRA and CDR2 is YSYEKL. Trimming removed 1 base at V and 4 bases at J, with 10 bases between. CDR3 sequence (DNA): TGCGCCAGCAGCCAAGGGTGGGAGGGCACTGAAGCTTTCTTT. Its protein product is CASSQGWEGTEAFF.

The chain recombines TRBV20-1 with TRBJ1-4; D uncertain. Germline CDR1 DFQATT, CDR2 SNEGSKA (reference sequence). V was shortened by 1 base and J by 9 bases, with 12 bases between the two germline ends. The CDR3 covers 13 residues. The DNA of the CDR3 is TGCAGTGCTAGAGTTTCTCAAACGCAAAAACTGTTTTTT. Protein product: CSARVSQTQKLFF.

The chain has TRBV7-2 and TRBJ1-3; D might be TRBD1 (6 bases). The germline V gene has CDR1 SGHTA and CDR2 FQGNSA. V lost 0 bases, J lost 0 bases, and 15 bases lay in between. CDR3 length: 18 residues. The CDR3 here is CASSLALLTGSSGNTIYF. The DNA for the CDR3 is TGTGCCAGCAGCTTAGCCTTATTAACAGGGAGCTCTGGAAACACCATATATTTT.

The chain uses TRBV4-2 and TRBJ2-3, with 9 bases fitting TRBD2. The germline V gene has CDR1 LGHNA and CDR2 YNFKEQ. The CDR3 loop spans 17 amino acids. V dropped 0 bases and J dropped 4; count of bases not matched to a gene: 8. The chain's CDR3 is CASSQDLAGGLADTQYF. CDR3 bases: TGTGCCAGCAGCCAAGATCTGGCGGGAGGGTTAGCAGATACGCAGTATTTT.

In its sample, this clonotype was seen many times. The chain joins TRBV27 to TRBJ2-7, with TRBD2 matching over 12 bases. The CDR3 has 17 residues. Germline V gene lookup returns CDR1 MNHEY and CDR2 SMNVEV (reference sequence). V was clipped by 3 bases and J by 0 bases; unmatched bases: 6. In DNA form, the CDR3 reads TGTGCCAGCAGTTTCTCGGGACTAGCGGGCTTCTCCTACGAGCAGTACTTC. It translates to CASSFSGLAGFSYEQYF.

V usage is TRBV19 and J usage is TRBJ2-3, with 10 nucleotides matching TRBD2. V shed 7 bases and J 4 bases; nucleotides not matched to a gene: 5. The CDR3 is made up of 14 amino acids. CDR1 is LNHDA and CDR2 is SQIVND in the germline V gene (reference sequence). Written as DNA, the CDR3 is TGTGCCAGTAACCAGCGGGAGGGCCCAGATACGCAGTATTTT. Its protein product is CASNQREGPDTQYF. Full variable domain (outside the CDR3, taken from reference TRBV19 and TRBJ2-3): DGGITQSPKYLFRKEGQNVTLSCEQNLNHDAMYWYRQDPGQGLRLIYYSQIVNDFQKGDIAEGYSVSREKKESFPLTVTSAQKNPTAFYLCASNQREGPDTQYFGPGTRLTVL.

This clonotype was observed a single time. At one of its ends the junction is not consistent with the germline gene, which may arise from a read error. V is TRBV29-1 and J is TRBJ2-7; 7 positions agree with TRBD1. The germline V gene encodes CDR1 SQVTM and CDR2 ANQGSEA. This CDR3 comprises 14 residues. The CDR3 protein is CSVTWTGSWYEQHF. Here the CDR3 DNA reads TGCAGCGTGACGTGGACAGGTTCCTGGTACGAGCAGCACTTC.

This clonotype has a count of ten or more. The chain employs TRBV6-1 and TRBJ2-5; 14 nucleotides line up with TRBD2. Germline V lookup: CDR1 MNHNS, CDR2 SASEGT. There are 16 residues in the CDR3. V gave up 6 bases and J gave up 0 bases; unmatched junction bases: 3. CDR3 protein: CASRRLAGGNQETQYF. The DNA for the CDR3 is TGTGCCAGCAGGCGACTAGCGGGAGGGAACCAAGAGACCCAGTACTTC.

This rearrangement joins TRBV4-1 to TRBJ2-1, with 10 bases that match TRBD2. The CDR3 is 17 residues long. Germline V gives CDR1 MGHRA, CDR2 YSYEKL. V shed 1 base and J 10 bases; nucleotides not matched to a gene: 13. The CDR3, as DNA: TGCGCCAGCAGCCAAGCGTTTCAAGCGGGAGGGCGTGGGGAGCAGTTCTTC. This encodes CASSQAFQAGGRGEQFF.

The gene calls are TRBV7-2 and TRBJ2-3, with TRBD2 as a possible D gene (5 bases). CDR1 and CDR2 from the germline V gene are SGHTA and FQGNSA. Trimming shortened V by 5 bases and J by 0 bases, and 21 bases separated the two germline ends. The CDR3 has 18 residues. CDR3 region: CASSRIGVERASTDTQYF. CDR3 in DNA: TGTGCCAGCAGCCGAATCGGGGTCGAACGGGCTAGCACAGATACGCAGTATTTT.

Comments on this clonotype: One junction end does not reproduce the germline sequence, and a read error may be involved. The rearrangement uses TRBV6-6 and TRBJ2-7; 12 positions agree with TRBD2. In germline, CDR1 is MNHNY, CDR2 SVGAGI (reference sequence). The CDR3 is 15 amino acids. This CDR3 reads CASSSLTSGSHEKYF. The CDR3, as DNA: TGTGCCAGCAGTTCCCTGACTAGCGGGAGCCACGAGAAGTACTTC.

This clonotype was seen a handful of times. CDR3 sequence: CSKNRAGYTF. The CDR3 coding sequence is TGCAGTAAAAACAGGGCTGGGTACACCTTC. The chain links TRBV20-1 to TRBJ1-2; possible D gene TRBD1, 6 bases. V was trimmed by 8 bases and J by 11 bases, leaving 15 bases between them. Germline V gene sequence: CDR1 DFQATT, CDR2 SNEGSKA (reference sequence). CDR3 length: 10 residues.

Worth noting for this clonotype: It may be a read error: a sequence one base away is much more abundant. Since no conserved phenylalanine or tryptophan closes the CDR3, a read error is the likely cause. J is TRBJ1-2 and V is TRBV27; 8 bases line up with TRBD1. With 4 bases clipped from V and 7 bases from J, the junction kept 8 bases outside the gene matches. The CDR3 sequence is 14 residues long. In germline, CDR1 is MNHEY, CDR2 SMNVEV (reference sequence). CDR3 loop: CASSWDRSGGGYTL. CDR3 nucleotide sequence: TGTGCCAGCAGTTGGGACAGGTCTGGCGGTGGCTACACCCTC.